This T cell receptor (beta chain) was observed in a study of CD8+ T cells in alopecia areata. The wider study: Severity was scored as percentage of affected scalp area in treated patients. General study findings and limits: Significant decreases in scalp clonality and expanded CD8+ clones followed tofacitinib treatment. Patients displayed less clarity in TCR sharing than mice, a finding possibly related to HLA.

Stated treatment: oral pan-JAK inhibitor, 5-10 mg twice daily. Punch biopsies of lesional scalp, plus peripheral blood, were taken from alopecia areata patients. TCR sequencing used cDNA made by reverse transcription of extracted RNA. Some clones are missing from TCRdb's copy, which holds only in-frame ones; the method was immunoSEQ multiplex PCR. Here the sample spans around 290,000 clones, roughly 64% being singletons. A note on this clone: Its target is not known.

Sequencing was performed on CD4+ T cells sorted from blood, taken at week 24, from a patient treated with tofacitinib. This receptor was identified in a human donor with alopecia areata.

CDR3 nucleotide sequence: TGTGCCAGCAGTGGACGGGCCTTCACCAAGTCACCCCTCCACTTT. This translates into CASSGRAFTKSPLHF. The V and J genes are TRBV6-1 and TRBJ1-6; D call uncertain. Germline V gene sequence: CDR1 MNHNS, CDR2 SASEGT. Between the trimmed V and J ends, which lost 4 bases and 10 bases, there was a span of 17 bases. The CDR3 extends over 15 amino acids.